These 23 T cell receptor beta chains originate from one sample sequenced in a study of beta chain features in type 1 diabetes. General study points: Researchers report that Type 1 diabetes patients had moderately but significantly shorter TCRB CDR3s across all four CD4+ subsets.

Their recognized antigens are unknown. The whole isolated RNA underwent reverse transcription, so sequencing captured expressed TCRB transcripts. Here immunoSEQ multiplex PCR was the method, and the copy in TCRdb shows in-frame clones only, minus some. The sample records roughly 400,000 clones, about 10% being singletons. What was sequenced was central memory CD4+ T cells from blood. The receptors shown here come from a young man with type 1 diabetes.

This clone was observed at least ten times. The chain couples TRBV10-2 to TRBJ1-1; no definite D call. Germline loops: CDR1 WSHSY, CDR2 SAAADI. The CDR3 sequence is 13 residues long. With 2 bases removed from V and 1 base from J, the gap between germline ends came to 5 bases. The CDR3 bases are TGCGCCAGCAGTGAGGGGCAGAACACTGAAGCTTTCTTT. It yields the protein CASSEGQNTEAFF.

Only a few counts were recorded for this clone. V and J are TRBV7-9 and TRBJ2-1, with 10 bases that match TRBD2. Per germline, CDR1 SEHNR and CDR2 FQNEAQ (reference sequence). The CDR3 runs 16 residues. The junction had 6 bases not matched to a gene; V was cut back by 5 bases and J by 2 bases. CDR3 DNA sequence: TGTGCCAGCAGCCTTGGACTAGCGGACGCCTACAATGAGCAGTTCTTC. Amino acid sequence: CASSLGLADAYNEQFF.

The chain joins TRBV4-2 to TRBJ2-1; 7 bases map to TRBD2. V was clipped by 1 base and J by 7 bases; unmatched bases: 1. Looked up from germline, CDR1 is LGHNA and CDR2 is YNFKEQ. CDR3 size: 13 residues. CDR3 residues: CASSQVRENEQFF. DNA for the CDR3: TGTGCCAGCAGCCAAGTGCGGGAGAATGAGCAGTTCTTC.

This clone was found a few times. V gene TRBV11-2 combines with J gene TRBJ2-7; D may be TRBD1 (6 bases). Germline V gives CDR1 SGHAT, CDR2 FQNNGV. Trimming took 1 base from V and 9 from J, leaving 13 bases between them. This CDR3 contains 13 residues. CDR3 amino acids: CASSLGYRVGQYF. CDR3 sequence (DNA): TGTGCCAGCAGCTTAGGTTACAGGGTGGGGCAGTACTTC.

The CDR3 protein is CASSPKHTGLGNTIYF. The CDR3 nucleotides are TGTGCCAGCAGCCCTAAACATACAGGGTTAGGAAACACCATATATTTT. The chain uses TRBV7-2 and TRBJ1-3; D is perhaps TRBD1 (6 bases). With 5 bases removed from V and 4 bases from J, the gap between germline ends came to 18 bases. The CDR3 loop spans 16 amino acids. CDR1 and CDR2 (germline): SGHTA, FQGNSA.

This clone appeared a few times. The chain links TRBV28 to TRBJ1-5; D gene unclear. CDR1 is MDHEN, CDR2 SYDVKM, per germline. The CDR3 is made up of 12 amino acids. The V and J ends lost 5 bases and 8 bases respectively, with 10 bases between them. CDR3 bases: TGTGCCAGCAGTCTCGTTGGGAAGCCCCAGCATTTT. This gives the protein CASSLVGKPQHF.

The gene calls are TRBV7-8 and TRBJ2-2, with a weak D call TRBD2 (7 bases). This CDR3 is 18 amino acids long. Looked up from germline, CDR1 is SGHVS and CDR2 is FQNEAQ. The V gene lost 1 base and the J gene lost 4 bases, with 19 bases spanning the gap. In DNA, the CDR3 is TGTGCCAGCAGCTTAGATTACGGCGGAGGGGGGGTCACCGGGGAGCTGTTTTTT. Its translation: CASSLDYGGGGVTGELFF.

This chain links TRBV5-1 with TRBJ2-1, with 14 bases lining up with TRBD2. Germline V gene data show CDR1 as SGHRS and CDR2 as YFSETQ. V was clipped by 4 bases and J by 6 bases; unmatched bases: 3. CDR3 length: 15 residues. The CDR3 spells CASSAGLAGVNEQFF. The CDR3, as DNA: TGCGCCAGCAGCGCGGGACTAGCGGGAGTCAATGAGCAGTTCTTC.

Ten or more counts support this clone. V and J are TRBV2 and TRBJ1-1; D is unresolved. The germline gives CDR1 SNHLY, CDR2 FYNNEI. The CDR3 length is 13 residues. Trimming removed 0 bases from V and 3 bases from J, with 5 bases in between. The CDR3 DNA reads as TGTGCCAGCAGTGAAGCGGCCTACACTGAAGCTTTCTTT. Residues: CASSEAAYTEAFF.

This clone was counted between two and nine times. The V and J genes are TRBV19 and TRBJ2-6; D not resolved. V was cut by 5 bases and J by 0 bases, with 8 bases left in between. CDR1 is LNHDA and CDR2 is SQIVND in the germline V gene (reference sequence). This CDR3 is built from 15 residues. The CDR3 DNA reads as TGTGCCAGTAGTCAACAGATCTCTGGGGCCAACGTCCTGACTTTC. The encoded protein is CASSQQISGANVLTF.

This clone was picked up a small number of times. The V gene is TRBV6-6, the J gene TRBJ1-4; D is possibly TRBD1 (5 bases). Looked up from germline, CDR1 is MNHNY and CDR2 is SVGAGI (reference sequence). V was cut by 7 bases and J by 7 bases, with 13 bases left in between. The CDR3 has 13 amino acids. Here the CDR3 reads CASTPGWVEKLFF. The CDR3 DNA reads TGTGCCAGCACCCCAGGGTGGGTTGAAAAACTGTTTTTT.

This clone was seen a handful of times. This chain joins TRBV5-1 and TRBJ2-5; 8 bases are shared with TRBD1. The ends lost 5 bases at V and 4 bases at J; junction bases unmatched: 7. This CDR3 is built from 14 residues. CDR1 SGHRS and CDR2 YFSETQ come from the germline V gene. The CDR3 DNA reads TGCGCCAGCAGTTTGACAGGGGCGAGAGAGACCCAGTACTTC. Translating gives CASSLTGARETQYF. Full variable domain (rest looked up from reference TRBV5-1 and TRBJ2-5): KAGVTQTPRYLIKTRGQQVTLSCSPISGHRSVSWYQQTPGQGLQFLFEYFSETQRNKGNFPGRFSGRQFSNSRSEMNVSTLELGDSALYLCASSLTGARETQYFGPGTRLLVL.

The V call is TRBV10-3, the J call TRBJ2-1, with a possible D match to TRBD1 (6 bases). Germline CDR1 ENHRY, CDR2 SYGVKD. Trimming took 8 bases from V and 7 from J, leaving 12 bases between them. The CDR3 contains 12 residues. The CDR3 region is CAIEGEWNEQFF. The CDR3 bases are TGTGCCATCGAGGGGGAGTGGAATGAGCAGTTCTTC.

This clone was observed a few times. V usage is TRBV5-1 and J usage is TRBJ2-7, with D possibly being TRBD2 (6 bases). This CDR3 comprises 16 residues. V lost 4 bases and J 2 bases, leaving 19 bases between the germline ends. In germline, CDR1 is SGHRS, CDR2 YFSETQ. The CDR3 is CASSHPVFSGTYEQYF. In DNA, the CDR3 is TGCGCCAGCAGCCACCCGGTTTTTAGCGGCACCTACGAGCAGTACTTC.

The V and J genes are TRBV27 and TRBJ2-5; 7 bases line up with TRBD1. The CDR3 is 11 residues long. Germline CDR1 and CDR2: MNHEY and SMNVEV (reference sequence). J lost 11 bases, V lost 5 bases, and 5 bases had no gene match. For the CDR3, the DNA is TGTGCCAGCAGTACAGGGGCGTGGCAGTACTTC. Translation gives CASSTGAWQYF.

This clone was seen repeatedly, ten times or more. J is TRBJ1-3 and V is TRBV9, with D perhaps TRBD1 (5 bases). Germline loops: CDR1 SGDLS, CDR2 YYNGEE. The length of the CDR3 is 14 residues. Trimming removed 2 bases from V and 3 bases from J, with 9 bases in between. The CDR3 region is CASSVETVGNTIYF. Here the CDR3 DNA reads TGTGCCAGCAGCGTTGAGACAGTTGGAAACACCATATATTTT.

The chain links TRBV7-9 to TRBJ2-3; TRBD1 matches 7 bases. CDR1 is SEHNR and CDR2 is FQNEAQ in the germline V gene (reference sequence). The CDR3 is made up of 14 amino acids. Trimming at V came to 5 bases and at J to 5 bases, leaving 7 bases not matched to a gene. The CDR3 region has the DNA TGTGCCAGCAGCGGGGACAGTTTCGGAGATACGCAGTATTTT. Protein: CASSGDSFGDTQYF.

The genes are TRBV15 and TRBJ1-4; D is unclear. V lost 0 bases, J lost 14 bases, and 16 bases lay in between. This CDR3 is built from 14 residues. From germline, CDR1 is LNHNV and CDR2 YYDKDF (reference sequence). The CDR3 DNA follows: TGTGCCACCAGCAGAGATCTGGAGGGATTCGAGCTGTTTTTT. Encoded protein: CATSRDLEGFELFF.

The rearrangement links TRBV7-9 to TRBJ2-1; a possible D gene is TRBD2 (5 bases). The CDR3 has 15 amino acids. From germline, CDR1 is SEHNR and CDR2 FQNEAQ (reference sequence). V was pared by 4 bases and J by 3 bases, with 13 bases between. The CDR3 is CASSSWTRDYNEQFF. DNA for the CDR3: TGTGCCAGCAGCTCCTGGACCCGGGACTACAATGAGCAGTTCTTC.

This clone was picked up a small number of times. The V and J genes are TRBV6-1 and TRBJ1-4; D gene uncertain. Germline lookup yields CDR1 MNHNS and CDR2 SASEGT. Trimming stripped 2 bases from V and 7 bases from J, with 17 bases between. The CDR3 is made up of 16 amino acids. The CDR3, as DNA: TGTGCCAGCAGTGAACGGAGGCAGACCACCCTTGAAAAACTGTTTTTT. Encoded protein: CASSERRQTTLEKLFF.

The CDR3 loop reads CAWSGLGETQYF. The CDR3, as DNA: TGTGCCTGGAGTGGCCTGGGAGAGACCCAGTACTTC. This chain links TRBV30 with TRBJ2-5; D remains unclear. V lost 1 base to trimming and J lost 4 bases, with 7 bases between them. Germline V CDR1 and CDR2: GTSNPN, SVGIG (reference sequence). The CDR3 runs 12 residues.

A remark on this clone: An end of the junction differs from the germline gene, which may be a read error. The chain couples TRBV7-9 to TRBJ2-6; D may be TRBD1 (5 bases). The CDR3 runs to 17 residues. Germline V gene data show CDR1 as SEHNR and CDR2 as FQNEAQ (reference sequence). CDR3 DNA sequence: TGCGCCAGCAGCCCGTCAGCCTACAGGACTGGGGCCAACGTCCTGACTTTC. This encodes CASSPSAYRTGANVLTF.

This clone turned up a few times. The rearrangement uses TRBV5-1 and TRBJ1-4; D perhaps matches TRBD1 (5 bases). Trimming cost V 4 bases and J 5 bases, with 15 bases left between them. The CDR3 has 15 amino acids. Germline assignment: CDR1 SGHRS and CDR2 YFSETQ. CDR3 amino acids: CASSLLGPGNEKLFF. The CDR3 DNA is TGCGCCAGCAGCCTACTGGGACCTGGGAATGAAAAACTGTTTTTT.